Presented here are 23 T cell receptor beta chains from one specimen sequenced in a study of blood T cell repertoires in COVID-19. TCRdb's copy holds only in-frame clones and misses some; the assay was immunoSEQ multiplex PCR. The data hold 180,000 or so clones, with more than 85% observed a single time. Material for sequencing was peripheral blood. The source is a woman of 80 years or more in a cohort sampled during active or convalescent COVID-19.

The table lists this clone with a count of one. The chain combines TRBV2 with TRBJ1-1; D is ambiguous. Per germline, CDR1 SNHLY and CDR2 FYNNEI. The CDR3 runs 14 residues. The V and J ends lost 10 bases and 11 bases respectively, with 26 bases between them. The CDR3 DNA follows: TGTGCCAACGATGCCCCCGACACCACCACGGGGGCTTTCTTT. This gives the protein CANDAPDTTTGAFF.

V and J are TRBV7-2 and TRBJ2-4; 7 bases map to TRBD2. The CDR3 loop spans 17 amino acids. The junction had 5 bases not matched to a gene; V was cut back by 0 bases and J by 0 bases. Germline V gene data show CDR1 as SGHTA and CDR2 as FQGNSA. The CDR3 DNA is TGTGCCAGCAGCTTAGCGGCGGGGAGGGTAGCCAAAAACATTCAGTACTTC. Protein product: CASSLAAGRVAKNIQYF. The entire variable domain, with the rest obtained from reference TRBV7-2 and TRBJ2-4, is as follows: GAGVSQSPSNKVTEKGKDVELRCDPISGHTALYWYRQSLGQGLEFLIYFQGNSAPDKSGLPSDRFSAERTGGSVSTLTIQRTQQEDSAVYLCASSLAAGRVAKNIQYFGAGTRLSVL.

The chain carries TRBV19 and TRBJ1-4; 8 bases agree with TRBD1. V trimming: 4 bases; J trimming: 7 bases; junction bases outside the gene matches: 5. CDR3 length: 14 residues. Germline V gene lookup returns CDR1 LNHDA and CDR2 SQIVND (reference sequence). The CDR3: CASSRIQGGEKLFF. The CDR3 region has the DNA TGTGCCAGTAGTAGGATACAGGGGGGTGAAAAACTGTTTTTT.

The sample holds one count of this clone. The genes are TRBV6-4 and TRBJ2-2; D gene uncertain. This CDR3 has 13 amino acids. V shed 2 bases and J shed 6 bases, with 7 bases lying between them. Germline V gives CDR1 MRHNA, CDR2 SNTAGT. As DNA, the CDR3 is TGTGCCAGCAGTGACGAGAAAGCCGGGGAGCTGTTTTTT. Translating gives CASSDEKAGELFF.

This chain links TRBV7-8 with TRBJ2-1, with 9 positions matching TRBD2. This CDR3 contains 16 residues. The junction had 9 bases not matched to a gene; V was cut back by 2 bases and J by 7 bases. Per the germline V gene, CDR1 is SGHVS and CDR2 is FQNEAQ. The CDR3, as DNA: TGTGCCAGCAGCTTATCTGGCGGGGGGGTGGTAAATGAGCAGTTCTTC. Its protein is CASSLSGGGVVNEQFF.

In DNA, the CDR3 is TGTGCCACCAGTGCCTTGTCTCCGGGGAAGACTTACAATGAGCAGTTCTTC. Residues: CATSALSPGKTYNEQFF. The chain combines TRBV24-1 with TRBJ2-1; perhaps TRBD2 as D (5 bases). The CDR3 has 17 amino acids. V lost 5 bases and J 4 bases, leaving 20 bases between the germline ends. CDR1 and CDR2 from the germline V gene are KGHDR and SFDVKD.

The DNA of the CDR3 is TGTGCCAGCAGCCAACGAACTTCGAACAGGGGCCTACAAGAGACCCAGTACTTC. Amino acid sequence: CASSQRTSNRGLQETQYF. The chain combines TRBV3-1 (or the pseudogene TRBV3-2) with TRBJ2-5; 7 bases map to TRBD1. Unmatched junction bases numbered 14, after V lost 2 bases and J lost 2 bases. The CDR3 extends over 18 amino acids. Looked up from germline, CDR1 is LGHDT and CDR2 is YNNKEL (reference sequence).

The V call is TRBV27, the J call TRBJ1-3; 7 bases line up with TRBD1. CDR3 size: 15 residues. V trimming: 3 bases; J trimming: 1 base; junction bases outside the gene matches: 3. Germline-derived CDR1 and CDR2 are MNHEY and SMNVEV (reference sequence). In DNA, the CDR3 is TGTGCCAGCAGTTTCGGCAGGGGGTCTGGAAACACCATATATTTT. It codes for CASSFGRGSGNTIYF.

This chain connects TRBV5-1 to TRBJ1-2; D not resolved. Trimming removed 0 bases at V and 5 bases at J, with 5 bases between. Germline lookup yields CDR1 SGHRS and CDR2 YFSETQ. This CDR3 is 12 amino acids long. The CDR3 sequence is CASSLDQYGYTF. CDR3 bases: TGCGCCAGCAGCTTGGATCAGTATGGCTACACCTTC.

The gene calls are TRBV5-4 and TRBJ1-2, with 11 bases identical to TRBD1. In germline, CDR1 is SGHNT, CDR2 YYREEE (reference sequence). Losses at the gene ends were 1 base for V and 9 bases for J; bases not matched to a gene: 2. CDR3 size: 13 residues. CDR3 region: CASSLRDRGSYTF. DNA of the CDR3: TGTGCCAGCAGCTTGAGGGACAGGGGGAGCTACACCTTC. The full variable domain, completed using reference TRBV5-4 and TRBJ1-2, is ETGVTQSPTHLIKTRGQQVTLRCSSQSGHNTVSWYQQALGQGPQFIFQYYREEENGRGNFPPRFSGLQFPNYSSELNVNALELDDSALYLCASSLRDRGSYTFGSGTRLTVV.

This chain joins TRBV2 and TRBJ2-2; TRBD2 matches 7 bases. Germline CDR1 and CDR2: SNHLY and FYNNEI. Trimming at V came to 8 bases and at J to 3 bases, leaving 9 bases not matched to a gene. This CDR3 comprises 15 residues. The CDR3: CASGREGIDTGELFF. CDR3 bases: TGTGCCAGCGGGAGGGAGGGGATTGACACCGGGGAGCTGTTTTTT.

The rearrangement links TRBV11-2 to TRBJ1-6; D perhaps matches TRBD1 (5 bases). With 4 bases removed from V and 0 bases from J, the gap between germline ends came to 10 bases. The V gene's germline CDR1 is SGHAT and CDR2 FQNNGV. The CDR3 consists of 16 residues. This CDR3 is CASSSPTDSYNSPLHF. The CDR3 nucleotides are TGTGCCAGCAGCTCCCCGACAGACTCCTATAATTCACCCCTCCACTTT. Filled out from reference TRBV11-2 and TRBJ1-6, the complete variable domain reads EAGVAQSPRYKIIEKRQSVAFWCNPISGHATLYWYQQILGQGPKLLIQFQNNGVVDDSQLPKDRFSAERLKGVDSTLKIQPAKLEDSAVYLCASSSPTDSYNSPLHFGNGTRLTVT.

The V gene is TRBV7-8, the J gene TRBJ2-3, with TRBD2 matching 12 bases. CDR1 is SGHVS and CDR2 is FQNEAQ in the germline V gene. The CDR3 length is 16 residues. The V segment lost 2 bases and the J segment 4 bases; nucleotides outside the gene matches: 4. This CDR3 is CASSLRASGRADTQYF. In nucleotides, the CDR3 is TGTGCCAGCAGCTTAAGGGCTAGCGGGAGGGCAGATACGCAGTATTTT.

The chain carries TRBV7-9 and TRBJ2-1, with 8 positions matching TRBD1. After removal of 6 bases from V and 1 base from J, the junction contained 8 bases not matched to a gene. There are 16 residues in the CDR3. From germline, CDR1 is SEHNR and CDR2 FQNEAQ (reference sequence). For the CDR3, the DNA is TGTGCCAGCAGTTGGAACAGGGGGAAGTCCTACAATGAGCAGTTCTTC. The encoded protein is CASSWNRGKSYNEQFF.

This chain connects TRBV3-1 (or the pseudogene TRBV3-2) to TRBJ1-1; D not certain. The length of the CDR3 is 13 residues. Germline loops: CDR1 LGHDT, CDR2 YNNKEL (reference sequence). V lost 4 bases to trimming and J lost 2 bases, with 8 bases between them. Written as DNA, the CDR3 is TGTGCCAGCAGCCGAACCAGAAACACTGAAGCTTTCTTT. As protein: CASSRTRNTEAFF.

Here the CDR3 reads CASSQEVGGLSYEQYF. The CDR3 nucleotides read TGCGCCAGCAGCCAAGAGGTGGGGGGGCTATCCTACGAGCAGTACTTC. The chain has TRBV4-3 and TRBJ2-7; maybe TRBD2 (7 bases). CDR1 LGHNA and CDR2 YSLEER come from the germline V gene. The CDR3 covers 16 residues. Trimming cost V 0 bases and J 1 base, with 13 bases left between them.

This rearrangement joins TRBV5-1 to TRBJ2-3; maybe TRBD1 (6 bases). Germline V CDR1 and CDR2: SGHRS, YFSETQ. This CDR3 contains 15 residues. V shed 1 base and J shed 3 bases, with 12 bases lying between them. For the CDR3, the DNA is TGCGCCAGCAGCTTGCAGGGGCTGGGGACAGATACGCAGTATTTT. It is translated as CASSLQGLGTDTQYF. Using reference TRBV5-1 and TRBJ2-3 for the parts outside the CDR3, the full variable domain is KAGVTQTPRYLIKTRGQQVTLSCSPISGHRSVSWYQQTPGQGLQFLFEYFSETQRNKGNFPGRFSGRQFSNSRSEMNVSTLELGDSALYLCASSLQGLGTDTQYFGPGTRLTVL.

J is TRBJ1-3 and V is TRBV5-1; TRBD1 matches at 10 bases. This CDR3 has 16 residues. V shed 3 bases and J 0 bases; nucleotides not matched to a gene: 3. Germline-derived CDR1 and CDR2 are SGHRS and YFSETQ. The CDR3 region is CASSSRTGGSGNTIYF. CDR3 in DNA: TGCGCCAGCAGCTCAAGGACAGGGGGCTCTGGAAACACCATATATTTT.

The chain recombines TRBV18 with TRBJ2-1; D might be TRBD1 (6 bases). Germline loops: CDR1 KGHSH, CDR2 LQKENI. The V end was cut by 5 bases, the J end by 0 bases, with 8 bases between. The CDR3 spans 14 residues. The CDR3 sequence: CASSRGSSYNEQFF. The CDR3 bases are TGTGCCAGCTCAAGGGGGAGCTCCTACAATGAGCAGTTCTTC.

This rearrangement joins TRBV12-3 or TRBV12-4 to TRBJ1-2; D is unresolved. Trimming removed 1 base at V and 4 bases at J, with 7 bases between. There are 13 residues in the CDR3. The CDR3 bases are TGTGCCAGCAGTTTAGTCGGTCTCTATGGCTACACCTTC. Its translation is CASSLVGLYGYTF.

This clone was counted only a few times. The rearrangement joins TRBV7-6 to TRBJ2-7; TRBD1 aligns across 9 bases. V gave up 5 bases and J gave up 0 bases; unmatched junction bases: 11. The CDR3 runs to 17 residues. The V gene's germline CDR1 is SGHVS and CDR2 FNYEAQ. Here the CDR3 DNA reads TGTGCCAGCAGCAACCCCTTCGACAGGGGGAGCTCCTACGAGCAGTACTTC. Translation gives CASSNPFDRGSSYEQYF. Supplemented by reference TRBV7-6 and TRBJ2-7, the full variable domain reads GAGVSQSPRYKVTKRGQDVALRCDPISGHVSLYWYRQALGQGPEFLTYFNYEAQQDKSGLPNDRFSAERPEGSISTLTIQRTEQRDSAMYRCASSNPFDRGSSYEQYFGPGTRLTVT.

Remarks on this clone: Mismatch with germline at one junction end may stem from a read error. The V gene is TRBV14, the J gene TRBJ1-5; D unresolved. Per germline, CDR1 SGHDN and CDR2 FVKESK. The CDR3 sequence is 15 residues long. The CDR3 loop reads CASRQALCSNQPQHF. As DNA, the CDR3 is TGTGCCAGCAGACAAGCACTGTGTAGCAATCAGCCCCAGCATTTT.

As concerns this clone: One end of the junction is discordant with germline, which a read error may explain. The CDR3 loop reads CAWKSYGTDETF. In nucleotides, the CDR3 is TGTGCCTGGAAATCCTACGGGACAGACGAAACTTTT. V usage is TRBV30 and J usage is TRBJ1-4, with 7 bases that match TRBD1. CDR3 size: 12 residues. The germline V gene has CDR1 GTSNPN and CDR2 SVGIG (reference sequence).